One and the same sample provided the 4 T cell receptor beta chains below, sequenced in a study of spatial heterogeneity in lung cancer. Findings of the study overall: Within tumors, counts of expanded alpha and beta TCRs tracked tumor mutation counts.

Their recognized antigens are unknown. Noted time point: sample taken at primary tumor resection. TCRdb reanalysed the 5' RACE reads using MiXCR and keeps one entry per CDR3 protein. Among around 20,000 distinct CDR3 sequences listed, approximately 5.8% were seen once. The specimen was lung tumor tissue, collected at surgery. These receptors were taken from a female donor with early-stage non-small cell lung cancer.

This clonotype was counted ten times or more. With the library built for alpha chains, this beta chain is off target and its frequency is not meaningful. The rearrangement uses TRBV3-1 and TRBJ2-3; D could derive from TRBD1 or TRBD2 (5 bases each). Between the trimmed V and J ends, which lost 3 bases and 4 bases, there was a span of 8 bases. Per the germline V gene, CDR1 is LGHDT and CDR2 is YNNKEL (reference sequence). The CDR3 consists of 13 residues. The CDR3 sequence is CASSHRGPDTQYF. The DNA for the CDR3 is TGTGCCAGCAGCCATAGGGGACCAGATACGCAGTATTTT.

This clonotype was detected many times. Because this beta chain is a stray read in a library intended to capture alpha chains, its abundance should not be given much weight. The CDR3 bases are TGCAGCGGGATAAGGGGCCAGCATGGCTACACCTTC. This encodes CSGIRGQHGYTF. The V call is TRBV29-1, the J call TRBJ1-2, with a possible D match to TRBD1 (5 bases). This CDR3 contains 12 residues. The germline V gene has CDR1 SQVTM and CDR2 ANQGSEA. Trimming left V 7 bases short and J 6 bases short, with 15 bases between.

This clonotype was found a few times. This beta chain represents an off-target read in a library built for alpha chains; its size is of limited meaning. The gene calls are TRBV12-3 or TRBV12-4 and TRBJ2-3, with D perhaps TRBD1 or TRBD2 (5 bases each). The V and J ends lost 5 bases and 5 bases respectively, with 14 bases between them. This CDR3 is 14 amino acids long. The CDR3 sequence: CASSPGPWVDTQYF. CDR3 bases: TGTGCCAGCAGTCCGGGACCCTGGGTAGATACGCAGTATTTT.

There are many counts of this clonotype. In a library made to pick up alpha chains, this beta chain is a stray read with a size that means little. The chain employs TRBV25-1 and TRBJ2-5, with 10 bases that match TRBD2. Per germline, CDR1 MGHDK and CDR2 SYGVNS. V lost 1 base to trimming and J lost 1 base; unmatched junction nucleotides: 3. CDR3 length: 16 amino acids. The CDR3 nucleotides are TGTGCCAGCAGTGAATTAGCGGGAGGACCCCAAGAGACCCAGTACTTC. The encoded protein is CASSELAGGPQETQYF. Full variable domain (missing parts from reference TRBV25-1 and TRBJ2-5): EADIYQTPRYLVIGTGKKITLECSQTMGHDKMYWYQQDPGMELHLIHYSYGVNSTEKGDLSSESTVSRIRTEHFPLTLESARPSHTSQYLCASSELAGGPQETQYFGPGTRLLVL.